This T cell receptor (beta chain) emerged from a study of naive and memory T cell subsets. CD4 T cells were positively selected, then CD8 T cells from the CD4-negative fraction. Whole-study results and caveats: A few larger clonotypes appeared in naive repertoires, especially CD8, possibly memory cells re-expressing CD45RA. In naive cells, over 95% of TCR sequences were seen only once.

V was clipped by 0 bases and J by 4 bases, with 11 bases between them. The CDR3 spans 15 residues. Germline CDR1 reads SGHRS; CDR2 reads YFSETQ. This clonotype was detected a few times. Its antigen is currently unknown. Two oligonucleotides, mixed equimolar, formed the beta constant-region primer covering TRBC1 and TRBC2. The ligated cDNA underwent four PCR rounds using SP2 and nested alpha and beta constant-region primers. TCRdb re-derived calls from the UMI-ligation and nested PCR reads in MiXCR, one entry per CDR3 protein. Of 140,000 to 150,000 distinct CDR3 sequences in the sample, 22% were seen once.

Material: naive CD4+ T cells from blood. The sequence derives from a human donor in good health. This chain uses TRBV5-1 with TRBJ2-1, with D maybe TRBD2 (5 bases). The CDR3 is CASSLGRVMYNEQFF. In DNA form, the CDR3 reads TGCGCCAGCAGCTTGGGGCGGGTAATGTACAATGAGCAGTTCTTC.